This TCR beta chain was identified during a study of blood T cell repertoires in COVID-19. With 5 bases clipped from V and 0 bases from J, the junction kept 3 bases outside the gene matches. This CDR3 has 15 residues. The germline CDR1 and CDR2 sequences are MNHEY and SVGEGT. Assay: immunoSEQ multiplex PCR; the TCRdb copy retains only in-frame clones and omits some. The sample yields 150,000 to 200,000 clones, over 70% seen once. The clonotype originates from a man between 65 and 80 years old with acute or convalescent COVID-19. The chain joins TRBV6-2 or TRBV6-3 to TRBJ2-2, with TRBD1 matching 7 bases. Material for sequencing was peripheral blood. CDR3 region: CASSPGTANTGELFF. The CDR3 region has the DNA TGTGCCAGCAGTCCCGGGACAGCGAACACCGGGGAGCTGTTTTTT.